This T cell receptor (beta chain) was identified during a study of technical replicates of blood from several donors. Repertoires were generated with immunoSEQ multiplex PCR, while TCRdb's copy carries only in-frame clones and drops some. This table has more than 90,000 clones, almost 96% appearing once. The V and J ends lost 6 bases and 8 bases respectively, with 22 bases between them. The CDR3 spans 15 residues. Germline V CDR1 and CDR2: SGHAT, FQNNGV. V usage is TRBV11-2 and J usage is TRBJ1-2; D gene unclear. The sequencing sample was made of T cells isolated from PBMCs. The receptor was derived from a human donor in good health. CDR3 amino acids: CASRPLGRSGLGYTF. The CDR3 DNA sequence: TGTGCCAGCAGGCCCCTAGGCCGCTCCGGATTGGGCTACACCTTC. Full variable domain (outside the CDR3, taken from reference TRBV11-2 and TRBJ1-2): EAGVAQSPRYKIIEKRQSVAFWCNPISGHATLYWYQQILGQGPKLLIQFQNNGVVDDSQLPKDRFSAERLKGVDSTLKIQPAKLEDSAVYLCASRPLGRSGLGYTFGSGTRLTVV.